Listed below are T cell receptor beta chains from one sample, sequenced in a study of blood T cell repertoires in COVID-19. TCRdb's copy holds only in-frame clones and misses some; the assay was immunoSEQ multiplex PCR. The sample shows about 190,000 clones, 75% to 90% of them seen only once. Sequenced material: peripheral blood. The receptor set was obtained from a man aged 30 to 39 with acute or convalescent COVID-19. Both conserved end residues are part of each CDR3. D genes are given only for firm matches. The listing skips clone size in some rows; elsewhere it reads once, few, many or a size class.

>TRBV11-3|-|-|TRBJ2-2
CASGGLNTGELFF
TGTGCCAGCGGCGGATTGAACACCGGGGAGCTGTTTTTT
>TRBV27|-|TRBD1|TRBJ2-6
CASRQTGGNSGANVLTF
TGTGCCAGCAGGCAGACAGGGGGTAACTCTGGGGCCAACGTCCTGACTTTC
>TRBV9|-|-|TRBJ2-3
CASSPRPLADTQYF
TGTGCCAGCAGCCCCCGTCCTCTCGCAGATACGCAGTATTTT
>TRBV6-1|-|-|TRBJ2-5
CASSERGEETQYF
TGTGCCAGCAGTGAGCGGGGCGAAGAGACCCAGTACTTC
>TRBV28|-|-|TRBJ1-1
CASMMLQYRVKKYSNTEAFF
TGTGCCAGCATGATGCTACAATACAGAGTAAAAAAGTATTCGAACACTGAAGCTTTCTTT
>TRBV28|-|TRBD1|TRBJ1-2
CASRDRDSPYGYTF
TGTGCCAGCAGGGATCGGGACAGCCCCTATGGCTACACCTTC
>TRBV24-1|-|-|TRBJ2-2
CATSAGGLGTGELFF
TGTGCCACCAGCGCCGGGGGGCTTGGCACCGGGGAGCTGTTTTTT
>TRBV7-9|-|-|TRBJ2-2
CASRRQATGELFF
TGTGCCAGCAGAAGACAGGCCACCGGGGAGCTGTTTTTT
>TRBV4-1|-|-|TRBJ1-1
CASSQVLNGGTTEAFF
TGCGCCAGCAGCCAAGTTTTGAACGGGGGGACGACTGAAGCTTTCTTT
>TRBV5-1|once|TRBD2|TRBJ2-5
CASSWGLAERREETQYF
TGCGCCAGCAGCTGGGGACTAGCGGAGCGGCGTGAAGAGACCCAGTACTTC
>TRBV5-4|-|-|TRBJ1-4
CASSLGQRGKEKLFF
TGTGCCAGCAGCTTGGGACAACGGGGAAAAGAAAAACTGTTTTTT
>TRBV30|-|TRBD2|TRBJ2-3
CAWSRGGTDTQYF
TGTGCCTGGTCCCGGGGGGGGACAGATACGCAGTATTTT
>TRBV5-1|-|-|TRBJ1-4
CASSSNAGTLEKLFF
TGCGCCAGCAGCTCAAACGCGGGGACTTTGGAAAAACTGTTTTTT
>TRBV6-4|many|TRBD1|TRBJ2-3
CASSVTGGTDTQYF
TGTGCCAGCAGTGTAACAGGGGGCACAGATACGCAGTATTTT
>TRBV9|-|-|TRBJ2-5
CASSVDGFTVYF
TGTGCCAGCAGCGTAGACGGGTTCACGGTTTACTTC
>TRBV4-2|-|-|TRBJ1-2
CASSQGSRAYGYTF
TGTGCCAGCAGCCAAGGGTCTCGAGCCTATGGCTACACCTTC
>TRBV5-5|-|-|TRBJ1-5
CASSETLGWDQPQHF
TGTGCCAGCAGCGAAACTCTAGGTTGGGATCAGCCCCAGCATTTT
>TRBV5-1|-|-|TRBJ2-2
CASSLMQGGGELFF
TGCGCCAGCAGCTTGATGCAGGGAGGCGGGGAGCTGTTTTTT
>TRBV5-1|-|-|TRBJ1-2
CASSNREYYGYTF
TGCGCCAGCAGCAACAGGGAGTACTATGGCTACACCTTC
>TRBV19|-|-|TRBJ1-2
CASSITHSGPDGYTF
TGTGCCAGTAGTATCACACATTCAGGGCCGGATGGCTACACCTTC
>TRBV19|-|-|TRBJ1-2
CASAPGLYGYTF
TGTGCCAGTGCTCCGGGTCTCTATGGCTACACCTTC
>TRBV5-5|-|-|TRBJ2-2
CASSLQRGHGELFF
TGTGCCAGCAGCTTGCAACGGGGACACGGGGAGCTGTTTTTT
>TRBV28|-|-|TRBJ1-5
CASSPHRELNQPQHF
TGTGCCAGCAGTCCACACCGGGAGCTGAATCAGCCCCAGCATTTT
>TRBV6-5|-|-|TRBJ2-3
CASSYLQGGTQYF
TGTGCCAGCAGTTACCTCCAGGGGGGTACGCAGTATTTT
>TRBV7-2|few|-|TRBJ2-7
CASSFGGSYEQYF
TGTGCCAGCAGCTTTGGCGGCTCCTACGAGCAGTACTTC
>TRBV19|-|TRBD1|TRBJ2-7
CASSPLRDRSYEQYF
TGTGCCAGTAGTCCCCTCCGGGACAGGTCATACGAGCAGTACTTC
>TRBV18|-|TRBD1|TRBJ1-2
CASSPPNRGADGYTF
TGTGCCAGCTCACCACCAAACAGGGGCGCGGATGGCTACACCTTC
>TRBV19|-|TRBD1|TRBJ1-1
CASMGQGDTEAFF
TGTGCCAGTATGGGGCAGGGGGACACTGAAGCTTTCTTT
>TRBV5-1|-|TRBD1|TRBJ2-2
CASSSGTGVLAGELFF
TGCGCCAGCAGCTCCGGGACAGGGGTTCTCGCCGGGGAGCTGTTTTTT
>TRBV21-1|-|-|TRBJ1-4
CASNRTPTNEKLFF
TGTGCCAGCAATAGGACACCAACTAATGAAAAACTGTTTTTT
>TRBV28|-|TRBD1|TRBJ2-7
CASSGGGDRGSYEQYF
TGTGCCAGCAGCGGAGGGGGGGACAGGGGTTCCTACGAGCAGTACTTC